This TCR beta chain was identified in a study of T cell responses to AZD1222 COVID-19 vaccine. Losses at the gene ends were 4 bases for V and 2 bases for J; bases not matched to a gene: 7. The CDR3 is made up of 15 amino acids. Germline assignment: CDR1 SGHRS and CDR2 YFSETQ. Only in-frame clones appear in the TCRdb table, and some are missing; sequencing was by immunoSEQ multiplex PCR. The table shows 160,000 or so clones, with 91% occurring only once. The TCR was taken from an adult in good health. The sequencing here drew on peripheral blood, taken on day 0 of AZD1222 vaccination. The gene calls are TRBV5-1 and TRBJ1-1; 8 bases are a match to TRBD1. The DNA for the CDR3 is TGCGCCAGCAGCCAGACCACAGGGGGAAACACTGAAGCTTTCTTT. Translating it yields CASSQTTGGNTEAFF.